Listed below are T cell receptor beta chains from one sample, sequenced in a study of blood T cells in healthy people across ages. TCRdb ran MiXCR on the 5' RACE reads and lists one entry per CDR3 protein. The table lists 1.5 million to 1.9 million distinct CDR3 sequences, approximately 43% of them singletons. Sequences were obtained from blood. Receptors originate from a woman aged 18-29 years in good health. Each CDR3 is given with its conserved first and last residue. Each record gives: J gene, CDR3 length, V gene, CDR3 protein.

>TRBJ1-1|14|TRBV7-8
CASSPNKMNTEAFF
>TRBJ1-2|13|TRBV27
CASSLSPGNGYTF
>TRBJ2-1|15|TRBV20-1
CSARDGTSYVNEQFF
>TRBJ2-5|14|TRBV5-6
CASSLFTGLETQYF
>TRBJ2-1|14|TRBV5-1
CASRLGVDRDEQFF
>TRBJ1-2|13|TRBV6-5
CASSYGSLYGYTF
>TRBJ2-3|12|TRBV5-6
CASSRGGYTQYF
>TRBJ1-2|13|TRBV12-5
CASGFRTAHGYTF
>TRBJ2-3|19|TRBV7-9
CASSLDALSRPRPTDTQYF
>TRBJ1-5|15|TRBV30
CAWSRGEGLEQPQHF
>TRBJ2-7|14|TRBV9
CASSDSDGSYEQYF
>NA|12|TRBV28
CASSFGLTEQYF
>TRBJ2-7|16|TRBV11-2
CASSLQLAGVRDEQYF
>TRBJ1-1|15|TRBV12-3/TRBV12-4
CASSTWGQLDTEAFF
>TRBJ1-5|17|TRBV4-3
CASSQDRRGGPNQPQHF
>TRBJ2-1|11|TRBV7-9
CASSPQGEQFF
>TRBJ2-3|17|TRBV19
CASSALGTGGIGDTQYF
>TRBJ1-5|15|TRBV2
CASSLGTSSSQPQHF